This record covers a single T cell receptor beta chain. The antigen is unknown. Some clones are missing from TCRdb's copy, which holds only in-frame ones; the method was immunoSEQ multiplex PCR. The table lists roughly 53,000 clones, around four fifths of them singletons. This CDR3 is built from 14 residues. V lost 5 bases and J lost 5; bases outside the gene matches: 4. Germline V gene data show CDR1 as SGHTA and CDR2 as FQGNSA. The sample belongs to a study of OX40 agonist ivuxolimab in advanced cancers. Study-wide background: Among those enrolled, mean age was 60 years (range about 23 to 85) and 82.7% were male. Three partial responders included one hepatocellular carcinoma patient and two cutaneous melanoma patients. Findings of the study overall: At 0.1 to 3.0 mg/kg, CD4+ and CD8+ blood T cells expanded clonally by week 6.

V and J are TRBV7-2 and TRBJ2-5; 11 positions agree with TRBD1. The source of this sequence is an adult with an advanced solid tumor such as melanoma, head and neck, liver or kidney cancer. Here the sequenced sample was CD4+ or CD8+ T cells sorted from blood, taken in a trial of the OX40 agonist ivuxolimab. CDR3 in DNA: TGTGCCAGCAGCGGACAGGGGGCGCGGGAGACCCAGTACTTC. Amino acid sequence: CASSGQGARETQYF.